One T cell receptor beta chain is described in this entry. As to time point: newly diagnosed GD, antithyroid drugs for less than 3 months. With RNA extracted from PBMCs as input, the TCR library was made. These data come from a study of regulatory T cells in long-lasting Graves disease. Assembly of TCR beta libraries relied on iRepertoire HTBI primers together with Arm-PCR of CDR3 regions. TCRdb processed the multiplex PCR reads anew with MiXCR; each CDR3 protein has one entry. The data show about 460,000 distinct CDR3 sequences, with 13% to 15% seen just once and about a sixth held by the top ten. Germline assignment: CDR1 ENHRY and CDR2 SYGVKD. The CDR3 consists of 16 residues. The V and J ends lost 3 bases and 0 bases respectively, with 12 bases between them. The same data also went into a second study, on T cells in Graves' hyperthyroidism and ophthalmopathy. That report adds: Clinicians diagnosed patients from clinical symptoms, serum thyroxine and TRAb, thyroid ultrasound and orbital computed tomography. The blood repertoire included most of the expanded thyroid clonotypes above 0.001. A model built on 13 V-J features separated ophthalmopathy from stable hyperthyroidism.

The chain employs TRBV10-3 and TRBJ2-1; possibly TRBD2 for D (6 bases). The clonotype comes from a woman between 50 and 59 years old with Graves disease. Here the sequenced sample was peripheral blood mononuclear cells (PBMCs), taken at new diagnosis, from a patient treated with antithyroid drugs. CDR3 protein: CAISEGWRDSYNEQFF. CDR3 bases: TGTGCCATCAGTGAAGGCTGGCGGGACTCCTACAATGAGCAGTTCTTC.